A selection of T cell receptor beta chains follows, all from one sample in a study of blood T cell repertoires in COVID-19. Only in-frame clones appear in the TCRdb table, and some are missing; sequencing was by immunoSEQ multiplex PCR. The sample holds approximately 300,000 clones, around 86% seen once. The sequenced material came from peripheral blood. The receptors shown here come from a woman between 45 and 65 years old with acute or convalescent COVID-19. CDR3s include the opening cysteine and the closing phenylalanine or tryptophan. Each record gives: V gene, J gene, clone size, D gene, CDR3 DNA, CDR3 protein. D genes are given only for firm matches. Not all rows give a size; the values are once, few, many and, for expanded clones, a class.

V: TRBV18; J: TRBJ1-3; size: NA; D: TRBD1; DNA: TGTGCCAGCTCAGGGGACAGTCGTGGAAACACCATATATTTT; CDR3: CASSGDSRGNTIYF
V: TRBV18; J: TRBJ2-7; size: few; D: TRBD2; DNA: TGTGCCAGCTCCCTAGCTAGCGGGAGTACGTACGAGCAGTACTTC; CDR3: CASSLASGSTYEQYF
V: TRBV5-1; J: TRBJ1-2; size: few; D: TRBD1; DNA: TGCGCCAGCGGTACCCCATCGACAGGGAGCTATGGCTACACCTTC; CDR3: CASGTPSTGSYGYTF
V: TRBV24-1; J: TRBJ2-1; size: NA; D: NA; DNA: TGTGCCACCAGTGATGCGATACAGGAGAGCTCCTACAATGAGCAGTTCTTC; CDR3: CATSDAIQESSYNEQFF
V: TRBV27; J: TRBJ2-2; size: NA; D: NA; DNA: TGTGCCAGCAGTTTAAGGGGGGGTTTGTCCGGGGAGCTGTTTTTT; CDR3: CASSLRGGLSGELFF
V: TRBV27; J: TRBJ2-1; size: once; D: NA; DNA: TGTGCCAGCAGTTTAGCGGCAAACAATGAGCAGTTCTTC; CDR3: CASSLAANNEQFF
V: TRBV29-1; J: TRBJ1-2; size: few; D: TRBD1; DNA: TGCAGCGTTGCACCCGACAGGGTTGCAAACTATGGCTACACCTTC; CDR3: CSVAPDRVANYGYTF
V: TRBV19; J: TRBJ2-3; size: NA; D: NA; DNA: TGTGCCAGTAGAGGAGGGGGCACAGATACGCAGTATTTT; CDR3: CASRGGGTDTQYF
V: TRBV24-1; J: TRBJ2-2; size: once; D: NA; DNA: TGTGCCACCAGTGAGCAGAGACTAGGCCCCGGGGAGCTGTTTTTT; CDR3: CATSEQRLGPGELFF
V: TRBV7-3; J: TRBJ2-1; size: NA; D: TRBD1; DNA: TGTGCCAGCAGCCCAGGCAGGGGGCCTTTAGATGAGCAGTTCTTC; CDR3: CASSPGRGPLDEQFF
V: TRBV11-2; J: TRBJ2-7; size: NA; D: TRBD1; DNA: TGTGCCAGCAGCAAGCTCCCGGGACAGGACTACGAGCAGTACTTC; CDR3: CASSKLPGQDYEQYF
V: TRBV5-6; J: TRBJ2-7; size: NA; D: NA; DNA: TGTGCCAGCAGCTTGGAGAGGGGACACCGGTACGAGCAGTACTTC; CDR3: CASSLERGHRYEQYF
V: TRBV6-5; J: TRBJ2-7; size: NA; D: NA; DNA: TGTGCCAGCAGCCCAACCTTTGGGGAGTACTACGAGCAGTACTTC; CDR3: CASSPTFGEYYEQYF
V: TRBV30; J: TRBJ2-1; size: NA; D: TRBD1; DNA: TGTGCCTGGAGGGCCAGCAGGGGGTTACATGAGCAGTTCTTC; CDR3: CAWRASRGLHEQFF
V: TRBV23-1; J: TRBJ2-2; size: few; D: TRBD1; DNA: TGCGCCAGCAGGGATCAGGACAGGGGGCTTTTTAACACCGGGGAGCTGTTTTTT; CDR3: CASRDQDRGLFNTGELFF
V: TRBV28; J: TRBJ1-3; size: NA; D: NA; DNA: TGTGCCAGCAGTTTCCTCCCAGGGGGAAACACCATATATTTT; CDR3: CASSFLPGGNTIYF
V: TRBV12-5; J: TRBJ2-5; size: NA; D: NA; DNA: TGTGCTAGTGGTCTTAATTTGGAGACCCAGTACTTC; CDR3: CASGLNLETQYF
V: TRBV5-8; J: TRBJ1-4; size: NA; D: NA; DNA: TGTGCCAGCAGCTTGGGCTCAGGCCTAAAAAATGAAAAACTGTTTTTT; CDR3: CASSLGSGLKNEKLFF
V: TRBV24-1; J: TRBJ2-2; size: NA; D: NA; DNA: TGTGCCACCAGTGACCGGGACTTTGGCGGGGAGCTGTTTTTT; CDR3: CATSDRDFGGELFF
V: TRBV6-5; J: TRBJ2-7; size: few; D: TRBD1; DNA: TGTGCCAGCAGTTACTCGGGGACAGTCAGCTACGAGCAGTACTTC; CDR3: CASSYSGTVSYEQYF
V: TRBV9; J: TRBJ2-2; size: NA; D: NA; DNA: TGTGCCAGCAGCGTAGTCAGCGGGGAGCTGTTTTTT; CDR3: CASSVVSGELFF
V: TRBV5-1; J: TRBJ1-1; size: NA; D: NA; DNA: TGCGCCAGCGGCCGACAGACCATGAACACTGAAGCTTTCTTT; CDR3: CASGRQTMNTEAFF
V: TRBV11-2; J: TRBJ2-3; size: NA; D: NA; DNA: TGTGCCAGCAGCCTGGGGGCTCCAGATACGCAGTATTTT; CDR3: CASSLGAPDTQYF
V: TRBV30; J: TRBJ2-3; size: NA; D: TRBD2; DNA: TGTGCCTGGAGCCGCGGGACTAGCCAGACAGATACGCAGTATTTT; CDR3: CAWSRGTSQTDTQYF
V: TRBV6-6; J: TRBJ1-1; size: NA; D: NA; DNA: TGTGCCAGCAGTTCCCCAGAAAAGAACACTGAAGCTTTCTTT; CDR3: CASSSPEKNTEAFF
V: TRBV28; J: TRBJ1-2; size: NA; D: NA; DNA: TGTGCCAGCAGTTTATTACAGGGTAGTCATGGCTACACCTTC; CDR3: CASSLLQGSHGYTF
V: TRBV9; J: TRBJ1-4; size: NA; D: TRBD1; DNA: TGTGCCAGCAGCGTACGGGGACAGGGGCATGAAAAACTGTTTTTT; CDR3: CASSVRGQGHEKLFF
V: TRBV15; J: TRBJ2-2; size: NA; D: NA; DNA: TGTGCCACCAGCACCAGTGACAGGCCCGGGGAGCTGTTTTTT; CDR3: CATSTSDRPGELFF
V: TRBV10-3; J: TRBJ2-7; size: NA; D: TRBD1; DNA: TGTGCCATCAGGGCAGGGGGCATACCCGGGGGCGAGCAGTACTTC; CDR3: CAIRAGGIPGGEQYF